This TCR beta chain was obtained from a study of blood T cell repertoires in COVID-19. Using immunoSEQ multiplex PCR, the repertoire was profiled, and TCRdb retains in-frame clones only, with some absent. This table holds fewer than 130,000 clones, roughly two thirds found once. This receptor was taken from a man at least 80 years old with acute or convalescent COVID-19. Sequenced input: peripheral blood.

For the CDR3, the DNA is TGTGCCAGCAGCTTGGTTTCCGAAGAGACCCAGTACTTC. It encodes CASSLVSEETQYF. The chain is built from TRBV5-4 and TRBJ2-5; D call uncertain. The V end was cut by 0 bases, the J end by 3 bases, with 6 bases between. CDR3 size: 13 residues. Germline V CDR1 and CDR2: SGHNT, YYREEE (reference sequence).